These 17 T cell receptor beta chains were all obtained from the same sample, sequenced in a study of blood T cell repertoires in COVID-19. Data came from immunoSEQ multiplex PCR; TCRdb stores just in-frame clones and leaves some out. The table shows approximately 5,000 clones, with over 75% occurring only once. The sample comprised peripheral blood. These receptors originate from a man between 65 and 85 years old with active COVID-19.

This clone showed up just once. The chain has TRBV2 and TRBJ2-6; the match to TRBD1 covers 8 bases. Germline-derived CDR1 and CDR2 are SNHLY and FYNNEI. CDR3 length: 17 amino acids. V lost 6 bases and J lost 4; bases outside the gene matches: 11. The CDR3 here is CASSVPGGEVGANVLTF. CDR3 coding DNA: TGTGCCAGCAGCGTCCCAGGGGGCGAGGTCGGGGCCAACGTCCTGACTTTC.

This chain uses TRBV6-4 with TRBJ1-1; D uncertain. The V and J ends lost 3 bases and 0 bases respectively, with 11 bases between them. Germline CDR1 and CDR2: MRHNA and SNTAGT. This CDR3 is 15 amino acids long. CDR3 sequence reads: CASSDSPDMNTEAFF. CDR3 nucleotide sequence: TGTGCCAGCAGTGATTCCCCAGACATGAACACTGAAGCTTTCTTT.

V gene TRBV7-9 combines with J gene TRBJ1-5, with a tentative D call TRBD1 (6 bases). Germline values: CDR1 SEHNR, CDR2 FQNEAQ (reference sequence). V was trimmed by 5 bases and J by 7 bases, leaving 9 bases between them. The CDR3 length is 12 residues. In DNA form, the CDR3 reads TGTGCCAGCAGCGCAGGGGAACAGCCCCAGCATTTT. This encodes CASSAGEQPQHF.

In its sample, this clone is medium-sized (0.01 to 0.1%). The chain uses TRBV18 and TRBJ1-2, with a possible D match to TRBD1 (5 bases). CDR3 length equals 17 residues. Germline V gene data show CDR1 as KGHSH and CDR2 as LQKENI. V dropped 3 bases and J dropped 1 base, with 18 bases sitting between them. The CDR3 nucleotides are TGTGCCAGCTCACCCTCTCACAGGACGGAAGATAACTATGGCTACACCTTC. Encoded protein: CASSPSHRTEDNYGYTF.

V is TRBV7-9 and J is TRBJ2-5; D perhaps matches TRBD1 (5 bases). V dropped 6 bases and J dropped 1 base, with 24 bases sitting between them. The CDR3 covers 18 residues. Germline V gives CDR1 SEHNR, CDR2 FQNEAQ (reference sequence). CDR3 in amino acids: CASSTQTGTGDSQETQYF. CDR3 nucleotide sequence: TGTGCCAGCAGTACACAAACGGGTACAGGAGATTCCCAAGAGACCCAGTACTTC. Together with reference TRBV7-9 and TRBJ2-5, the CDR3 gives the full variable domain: DTGVSQNPRHKITKRGQNVTFRCDPISEHNRLYWYRQTLGQGPEFLTYFQNEAQLEKSRLLSDRFSAERPKGSFSTLEIQRTEQGDSAMYLCASSTQTGTGDSQETQYFGPGTRLLVL.

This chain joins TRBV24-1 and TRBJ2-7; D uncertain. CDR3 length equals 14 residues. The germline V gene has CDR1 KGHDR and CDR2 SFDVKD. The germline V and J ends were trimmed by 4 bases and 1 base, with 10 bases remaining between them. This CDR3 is CATSDSSVSYEQYF. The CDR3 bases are TGTGCCACCAGTGACTCCTCTGTATCCTACGAGCAGTACTTC.

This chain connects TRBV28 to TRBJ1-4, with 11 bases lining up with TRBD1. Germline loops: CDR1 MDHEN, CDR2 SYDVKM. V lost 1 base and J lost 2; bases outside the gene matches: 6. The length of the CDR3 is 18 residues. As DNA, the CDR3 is TGTGCCAGCAGTTTATATGGACAGGGGGCGAAGACTAATGAAAAACTGTTTTTT. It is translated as CASSLYGQGAKTNEKLFF.

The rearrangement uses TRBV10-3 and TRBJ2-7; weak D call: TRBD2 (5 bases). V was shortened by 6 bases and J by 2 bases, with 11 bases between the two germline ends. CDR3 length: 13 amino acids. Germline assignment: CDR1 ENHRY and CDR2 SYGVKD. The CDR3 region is CAIRMDGAYEQYF. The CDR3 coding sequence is TGTGCCATCAGGATGGACGGGGCCTACGAGCAGTACTTC.

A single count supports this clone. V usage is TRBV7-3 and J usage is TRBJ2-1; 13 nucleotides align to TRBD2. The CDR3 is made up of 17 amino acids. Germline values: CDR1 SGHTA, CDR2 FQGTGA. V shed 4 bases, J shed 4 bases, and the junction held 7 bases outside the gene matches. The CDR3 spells CASSSTSGGRLYNEQFF. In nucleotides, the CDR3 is TGTGCCAGCAGCTCGACTAGCGGGGGGCGCCTATACAATGAGCAGTTCTTC.

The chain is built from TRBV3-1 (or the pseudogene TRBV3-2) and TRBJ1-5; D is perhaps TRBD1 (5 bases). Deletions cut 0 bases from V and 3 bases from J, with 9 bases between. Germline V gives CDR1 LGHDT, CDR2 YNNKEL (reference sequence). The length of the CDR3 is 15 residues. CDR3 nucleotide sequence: TGTGCCAGCAGCCAAGAAGCAGGGCACAATCAGCCCCAGCATTTT. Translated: CASSQEAGHNQPQHF.

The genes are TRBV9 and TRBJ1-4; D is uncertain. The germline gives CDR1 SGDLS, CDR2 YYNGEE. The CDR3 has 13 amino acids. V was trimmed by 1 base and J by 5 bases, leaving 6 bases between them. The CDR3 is CASSVHGNEKLFF. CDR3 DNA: TGTGCCAGCAGCGTACACGGGAATGAAAAACTGTTTTTT.

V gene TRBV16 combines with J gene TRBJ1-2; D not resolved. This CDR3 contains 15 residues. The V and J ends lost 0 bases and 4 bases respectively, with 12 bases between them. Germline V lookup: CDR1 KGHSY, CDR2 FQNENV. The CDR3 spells CASSQSHGGGYGYTF. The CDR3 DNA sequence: TGTGCCAGCAGCCAATCACATGGAGGTGGCTATGGCTACACCTTC.

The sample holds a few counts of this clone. In DNA, the CDR3 is TGTGCCAGCAGTTACGGGGGGGGGCGGCACAATGAGCAGTTCTTC. Translated, it gives CASSYGGGRHNEQFF. The chain is built from TRBV6-2 or TRBV6-3 and TRBJ2-1; D is possibly TRBD2 (7 bases). V lost 2 bases and J 5 bases, leaving 13 bases between the germline ends. Germline-derived CDR1 and CDR2 are MNHEY and SVGEGT. This CDR3 is 15 amino acids long.

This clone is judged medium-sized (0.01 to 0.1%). CDR3 bases: TGTGCCAGCAGTTTCCCGAGTAGCGGGGGGGGCTACAATGAGCAGTTCTTC. As protein: CASSFPSSGGGYNEQFF. This rearrangement joins TRBV28 to TRBJ2-1, with 11 positions matching TRBD2. The CDR3 loop spans 17 amino acids. The germline CDR1 and CDR2 sequences are MDHEN and SYDVKM. Trimming took 3 bases from V and 3 from J; bases not matched to a gene: 7. Full variable domain (outside the CDR3, taken from reference TRBV28 and TRBJ2-1): DVKVTQSSRYLVKRTGEKVFLECVQDMDHENMFWYRQDPGLGLRLIYFSYDVKMKEKGDIPEGYSVSREKKERFSLILESASTNQTSMYLCASSFPSSGGGYNEQFFGPGTRLTVL.

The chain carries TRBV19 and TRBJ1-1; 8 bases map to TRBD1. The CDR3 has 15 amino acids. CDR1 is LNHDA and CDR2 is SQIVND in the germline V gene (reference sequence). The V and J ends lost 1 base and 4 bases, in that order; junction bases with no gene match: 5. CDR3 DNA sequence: TGTGCCAGTAGTATAGGACAGGGGACTCGCACTGAAGCTTTCTTT. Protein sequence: CASSIGQGTRTEAFF.

DNA for the CDR3: TGTGCCATCAGCTACGGGACAGCCTCCTACGAGCAGTACTTC. It translates to CAISYGTASYEQYF. The chain uses TRBV10-3 and TRBJ2-7; 7 bases fit TRBD1. Germline lookup yields CDR1 ENHRY and CDR2 SYGVKD. V was clipped by 6 bases and J by 0 bases; unmatched bases: 5. The CDR3 contains 14 residues.

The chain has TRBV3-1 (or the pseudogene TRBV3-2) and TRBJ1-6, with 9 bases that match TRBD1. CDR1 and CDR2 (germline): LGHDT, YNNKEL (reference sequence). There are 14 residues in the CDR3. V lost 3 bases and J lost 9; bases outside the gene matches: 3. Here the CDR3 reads CASSQTGGSSPLHF. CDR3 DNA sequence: TGTGCCAGCAGCCAGACAGGGGGGAGTTCACCCCTCCACTTT.